These T cell receptor beta chains were read from a single sample in a study of shared clonotypes between healthy human individuals. Profiled with immunoSEQ multiplex PCR; TCRdb holds only in-frame clones, not every one. The table records 2 million to 2.5 million clones, roughly 90% of them present only once. The sequencing sample was made of naive CD4+ T cells from PBMCs. The receptors shown here come from a man aged 18-30 years in good health. Some clones in this sample may be carry-over from other donors' samples. Each CDR3 is given with its conserved first and last residue. The D gene is left open where the match is weak. Where a row states a size, it is once, few, many or the class of an expanded clone; other rows omit it.

clone size: NA; J gene: TRBJ2-2; D gene: NA; V gene: TRBV19; CDR3 DNA: TGTGCCAGTAGTATCAAAGGGCGTGGTGCCGGGGAGCTGTTTTTT; CDR3 protein: CASSIKGRGAGELFF
clone size: NA; J gene: TRBJ2-5; D gene: TRBD2; V gene: TRBV4-2; CDR3 DNA: TGTGCCAGCAGCCAAGAGCGGGAGGGCCGAGAGACCCAGTACTTC; CDR3 protein: CASSQEREGRETQYF
clone size: NA; J gene: TRBJ2-7; D gene: TRBD1; V gene: TRBV7-2; CDR3 DNA: TGTGCGACCACAGGGGGTTTTCGCGGCGAGCAGTACTTC; CDR3 protein: CATTGGFRGEQYF
clone size: NA; J gene: TRBJ2-7; D gene: TRBD1; V gene: TRBV18; CDR3 DNA: TGTGCCAGCTCACCGGACAGGGGGGCCGGAGAGCAGTACTTC; CDR3 protein: CASSPDRGAGEQYF
clone size: few; J gene: TRBJ1-1; D gene: NA; V gene: TRBV2; CDR3 DNA: TGTGCCAGCAGTGTTGGGGGCACTGAAGCTTTCTTT; CDR3 protein: CASSVGGTEAFF
clone size: NA; J gene: TRBJ1-5; D gene: NA; V gene: TRBV5-1; CDR3 DNA: TGCGCCAGCAGCTTAGGTGGGGATAGCAATCAGCCCCAGCATTTT; CDR3 protein: CASSLGGDSNQPQHF
clone size: NA; J gene: TRBJ2-5; D gene: NA; V gene: TRBV27; CDR3 DNA: TGTGCCAGCAGCCGGGGGGCGGAAGAGACCCAGTACTTC; CDR3 protein: CASSRGAEETQYF
clone size: NA; J gene: TRBJ1-5; D gene: TRBD1; V gene: TRBV6-1; CDR3 DNA: TGTGCCAGCAGTGAATTTAGGCCAGGGACAGGACAGCCCCAGCATTTT; CDR3 protein: CASSEFRPGTGQPQHF
clone size: NA; J gene: TRBJ1-1; D gene: TRBD1; V gene: TRBV19; CDR3 DNA: TGTGCCAGTAGTATTACAGGGGATGGTGAAGCTTTCTTT; CDR3 protein: CASSITGDGEAFF
clone size: NA; J gene: TRBJ1-1; D gene: NA; V gene: TRBV19; CDR3 DNA: TGTGCCAGTAGTTTCTCACGGAAAAACACTGAAGCTTTCTTT; CDR3 protein: CASSFSRKNTEAFF
clone size: NA; J gene: TRBJ1-5; D gene: TRBD1; V gene: TRBV28; CDR3 DNA: TGTGCCAGCAGTTTATCTAGGGCAGGGGGCGGGCCCCAGCATTTT; CDR3 protein: CASSLSRAGGGPQHF
clone size: once; J gene: TRBJ1-4; D gene: NA; V gene: TRBV4-1; CDR3 DNA: TGCGCCAGCAGCCAAGTTAGGGGCGCAACTAATGAAAAACTGTTTTTT; CDR3 protein: CASSQVRGATNEKLFF
clone size: NA; J gene: TRBJ2-3; D gene: TRBD2; V gene: TRBV29-1; CDR3 DNA: TGCAGCGTCTCTAGCGGGAAGACAGATACGCAGTATTTT; CDR3 protein: CSVSSGKTDTQYF
clone size: once; J gene: TRBJ2-5; D gene: TRBD1; V gene: TRBV5-4; CDR3 DNA: TGTGCCAGCAGCTTGGGGACAGGGTTTATCGAGACCCAGTACTTC; CDR3 protein: CASSLGTGFIETQYF
clone size: NA; J gene: TRBJ2-7; D gene: NA; V gene: TRBV14; CDR3 DNA: TGTGCCAGCAGCCAAGGTTTCGGTTACGAGCAGTACTTC; CDR3 protein: CASSQGFGYEQYF
clone size: NA; J gene: TRBJ1-3; D gene: TRBD1; V gene: TRBV30; CDR3 DNA: TGTGCCTGGAGTGCCCCGAAGACAGGGGGCGTTGGGACCTCTGGAAACACCATATATTTT; CDR3 protein: CAWSAPKTGGVGTSGNTIYF
clone size: NA; J gene: TRBJ1-5; D gene: NA; V gene: TRBV28; CDR3 DNA: TGTGCCAGCAGTTTACAGGGTGGGGTTCATCAGCCCCAGCATTTT; CDR3 protein: CASSLQGGVHQPQHF
clone size: NA; J gene: TRBJ2-3; D gene: NA; V gene: TRBV7-9; CDR3 DNA: TGTGCCAGCAGCTTAGCGGACGGCACAGATACGCAGTATTTT; CDR3 protein: CASSLADGTDTQYF
clone size: NA; J gene: TRBJ1-2; D gene: NA; V gene: TRBV30; CDR3 DNA: TGTGCCTGGAATAGGGGGAGGAAGGAGGGCTACACCTTC; CDR3 protein: CAWNRGRKEGYTF
clone size: NA; J gene: TRBJ1-1; D gene: NA; V gene: TRBV6-5; CDR3 DNA: TGTGCCAGCGGGCTCAACAGGGCACCGAACACTGAAGCTTTCTTT; CDR3 protein: CASGLNRAPNTEAFF
clone size: NA; J gene: TRBJ2-3; D gene: TRBD2; V gene: TRBV12-5; CDR3 DNA: TGTGCCCCGGGACTAGCGGGGTTCACAGATACGCAGTATTTT; CDR3 protein: CAPGLAGFTDTQYF
clone size: NA; J gene: TRBJ2-3; D gene: TRBD1; V gene: TRBV27; CDR3 DNA: TGTGCCAGTCCGCCGGGACAGCAACCCTCAGATACGCAGTATTTT; CDR3 protein: CASPPGQQPSDTQYF
clone size: NA; J gene: TRBJ1-1; D gene: TRBD1; V gene: TRBV6-4; CDR3 DNA: TGTGCCAGCAGTGCCGACAGGGGCACTGAAGCTTTCTTT; CDR3 protein: CASSADRGTEAFF
clone size: NA; J gene: TRBJ1-6; D gene: NA; V gene: TRBV4-2; CDR3 DNA: TGTGCCAGCAGCCGCCCGATACAGGGAGGGAATTCACCCCTCCACTTT; CDR3 protein: CASSRPIQGGNSPLHF
clone size: NA; J gene: TRBJ2-7; D gene: NA; V gene: TRBV7-9; CDR3 DNA: TGTGCCAGCAGCCCTAACAGAGGAAGTTTCCACGAGCAGTACTTC; CDR3 protein: CASSPNRGSFHEQYF
clone size: once; J gene: TRBJ2-3; D gene: NA; V gene: TRBV29-1; CDR3 DNA: TGCAGCGTTGCTCGGTTAGGTCCAGGGGCAGATACGCAGTATTTT; CDR3 protein: CSVARLGPGADTQYF
clone size: NA; J gene: TRBJ1-5; D gene: TRBD1; V gene: TRBV9; CDR3 DNA: TGTGCCAGCAGCGACCGGGACAGGGGGTGGGATCAGCCCCAGCATTTT; CDR3 protein: CASSDRDRGWDQPQHF
clone size: NA; J gene: TRBJ2-3; D gene: NA; V gene: TRBV5-4; CDR3 DNA: TGTGCCAGCAGCCTTGGAGGGACCGCCAGGGGAGATACGCAGTATTTT; CDR3 protein: CASSLGGTARGDTQYF
clone size: NA; J gene: TRBJ1-1; D gene: NA; V gene: TRBV7-9; CDR3 DNA: TGTGCCAGCAGCTTGTTCCCGACAGAGAACACTGAAGCTTTCTTT; CDR3 protein: CASSLFPTENTEAFF
clone size: NA; J gene: TRBJ2-3; D gene: NA; V gene: TRBV29-1; CDR3 DNA: TGCAGCTTAACCCAAGGCGGGGCTAGCACAGATACGCAGTATTTT; CDR3 protein: CSLTQGGASTDTQYF
clone size: NA; J gene: TRBJ2-5; D gene: TRBD2; V gene: TRBV10-2; CDR3 DNA: TGCGCCAGCAGTGAGTCGCCAACTAGCGGAAAAGAGACCCAGTACTTC; CDR3 protein: CASSESPTSGKETQYF
clone size: NA; J gene: TRBJ2-5; D gene: NA; V gene: TRBV28; CDR3 DNA: TGTGCCAGTCAGGGGGGTCGAGAGACCCAGTACTTC; CDR3 protein: CASQGGRETQYF
clone size: NA; J gene: TRBJ1-2; D gene: NA; V gene: TRBV11-2; CDR3 DNA: TGTGCCAGCAGCTTAGGCGGCACGACAAACTATGGCTACACCTTC; CDR3 protein: CASSLGGTTNYGYTF
clone size: NA; J gene: TRBJ1-4; D gene: TRBD1; V gene: TRBV7-6; CDR3 DNA: TGTGCCAGCAGCGGATTAACAGGGGGGAATACGGAAAAACTGTTTTTT; CDR3 protein: CASSGLTGGNTEKLFF
clone size: NA; J gene: TRBJ1-2; D gene: NA; V gene: TRBV6-1; CDR3 DNA: TGTGCCAGCAGCGGAATGGGGCCCTATGGCTACACCTTC; CDR3 protein: CASSGMGPYGYTF
clone size: NA; J gene: TRBJ1-5; D gene: NA; V gene: TRBV28; CDR3 DNA: TGTGCCAGCAGAATCGGGGGGCAGCGCAATCAGCCCCAGCATTTT; CDR3 protein: CASRIGGQRNQPQHF
clone size: NA; J gene: TRBJ1-4; D gene: NA; V gene: TRBV28; CDR3 DNA: TGTGCCAGCAGTTTACTCGAAAAACTGTTTTTT; CDR3 protein: CASSLLEKLFF
clone size: NA; J gene: TRBJ1-2; D gene: NA; V gene: TRBV6-4; CDR3 DNA: TGTGCCAGCAGTGCGGACAGATCGAACTATGGCTACACCTTC; CDR3 protein: CASSADRSNYGYTF
clone size: NA; J gene: TRBJ2-7; D gene: TRBD2; V gene: TRBV28; CDR3 DNA: TGTGCCAGCAGTTTAACGGCTAGCGGAAAAGGGGAGCAGTACTTC; CDR3 protein: CASSLTASGKGEQYF
clone size: few; J gene: TRBJ1-1; D gene: TRBD1; V gene: TRBV29-1; CDR3 DNA: TGCAGCGTCCTAAGGACAGGGAGTGAAGCTTTCTTT; CDR3 protein: CSVLRTGSEAFF
clone size: NA; J gene: TRBJ2-7; D gene: TRBD2; V gene: TRBV11-2; CDR3 DNA: TGTGCCAGCAGCTTAGATCTTGGGACTAGTCGGCAGTACTTC; CDR3 protein: CASSLDLGTSRQYF
clone size: NA; J gene: TRBJ2-7; D gene: NA; V gene: TRBV20-1; CDR3 DNA: TGCAGTGCTAGGGGGTCGGGGGAGCAGTACTTC; CDR3 protein: CSARGSGEQYF
clone size: NA; J gene: TRBJ1-1; D gene: NA; V gene: TRBV10-3; CDR3 DNA: TGTGCCATCACTGGACAGACGAACACTGAAGCTTTCTTT; CDR3 protein: CAITGQTNTEAFF
clone size: NA; J gene: TRBJ2-3; D gene: TRBD2; V gene: TRBV5-6; CDR3 DNA: TGTGCCAGCAGCCCGATCGGTAGCGGGAGGCTGAGCACAGATACGCAGTATTTT; CDR3 protein: CASSPIGSGRLSTDTQYF
clone size: NA; J gene: TRBJ2-7; D gene: TRBD1; V gene: TRBV6-6; CDR3 DNA: TGTGCCAGCAGCCCCTACGGACAGGGGACTATCCACGAGCAGTACTTC; CDR3 protein: CASSPYGQGTIHEQYF
clone size: NA; J gene: TRBJ1-4; D gene: TRBD1; V gene: TRBV4-3; CDR3 DNA: TGCGCCAGCAGCCAAGATGTCGGTGGGGGGGGTTGGACAGGGGCCGAAAAACTGTTTTTT; CDR3 protein: CASSQDVGGGGWTGAEKLFF
clone size: few; J gene: TRBJ1-5; D gene: NA; V gene: TRBV2; CDR3 DNA: TGTGCCAGCATGGATCAGAGCAATCAGCCCCAGCATTTT; CDR3 protein: CASMDQSNQPQHF
clone size: NA; J gene: TRBJ1-1; D gene: TRBD1; V gene: TRBV2; CDR3 DNA: TGTGCCAGCAGTGAAGCAGGCAGGGGGGAAGCTTTCTTT; CDR3 protein: CASSEAGRGEAFF
clone size: NA; J gene: TRBJ2-3; D gene: TRBD2; V gene: TRBV7-3; CDR3 DNA: TGTGCCAGCAAGGCTAGCGGTAGCACAGATACGCAGTATTTT; CDR3 protein: CASKASGSTDTQYF
clone size: NA; J gene: TRBJ1-2; D gene: NA; V gene: TRBV29-1; CDR3 DNA: TGCAGCGTTGATCCCTACATGCGCTATGGCTACACCTTC; CDR3 protein: CSVDPYMRYGYTF
clone size: NA; J gene: TRBJ2-1; D gene: NA; V gene: TRBV7-2; CDR3 DNA: TGTGCCAGCAGCTTTATGGGAGCGTCCTACAATGAGCAGTTCTTC; CDR3 protein: CASSFMGASYNEQFF
clone size: NA; J gene: TRBJ1-3; D gene: NA; V gene: TRBV28; CDR3 DNA: TGTGCCAGCAGTTTTCGGGTCGCGTCTGGAAACACCATATATTTT; CDR3 protein: CASSFRVASGNTIYF
clone size: few; J gene: TRBJ1-5; D gene: NA; V gene: TRBV30; CDR3 DNA: TGTGCCTGGAAGGAGAATTATAGCAATCAGCCCCAGCATTTT; CDR3 protein: CAWKENYSNQPQHF
clone size: NA; J gene: TRBJ1-6; D gene: NA; V gene: TRBV28; CDR3 DNA: TGTGCCAGCAGTTCCGCCCAAGTCGCTAATTCACCCCTCCACTTT; CDR3 protein: CASSSAQVANSPLHF